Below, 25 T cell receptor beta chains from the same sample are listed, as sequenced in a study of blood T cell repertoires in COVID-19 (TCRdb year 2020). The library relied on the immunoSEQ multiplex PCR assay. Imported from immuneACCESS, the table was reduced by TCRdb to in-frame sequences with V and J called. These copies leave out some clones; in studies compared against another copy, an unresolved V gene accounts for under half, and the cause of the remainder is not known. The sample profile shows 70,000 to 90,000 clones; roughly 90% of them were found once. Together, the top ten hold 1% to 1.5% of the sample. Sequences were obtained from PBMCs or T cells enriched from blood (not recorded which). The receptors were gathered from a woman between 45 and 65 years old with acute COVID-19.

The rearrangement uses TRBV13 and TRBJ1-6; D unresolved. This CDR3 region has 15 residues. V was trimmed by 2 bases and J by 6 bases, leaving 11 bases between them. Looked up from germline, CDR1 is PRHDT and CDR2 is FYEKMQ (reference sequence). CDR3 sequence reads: CASSLSGNRNSPLHF. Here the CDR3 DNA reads TGTGCCAGCAGCTTATCTGGCAACCGTAATTCACCCCTCCACTTT.

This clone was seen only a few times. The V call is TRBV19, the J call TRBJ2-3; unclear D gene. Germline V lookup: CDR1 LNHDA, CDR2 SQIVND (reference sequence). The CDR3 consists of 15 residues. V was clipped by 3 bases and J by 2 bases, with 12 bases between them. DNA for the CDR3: TGTGCCAGTAGTATCGTTAACAGCTTCACAGATACGCAGTATTTT. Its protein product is CASSIVNSFTDTQYF. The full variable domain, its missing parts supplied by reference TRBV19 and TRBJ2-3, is DGGITQSPKYLFRKEGQNVTLSCEQNLNHDAMYWYRQDPGQGLRLIYYSQIVNDFQKGDIAEGYSVSREKKESFPLTVTSAQKNPTAFYLCASSIVNSFTDTQYFGPGTRLTVL.

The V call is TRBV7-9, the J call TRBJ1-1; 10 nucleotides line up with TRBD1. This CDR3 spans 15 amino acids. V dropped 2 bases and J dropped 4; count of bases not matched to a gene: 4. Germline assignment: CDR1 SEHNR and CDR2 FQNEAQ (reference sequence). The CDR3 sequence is CASSLRQGAATEAFF. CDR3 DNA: TGTGCCAGCAGCTTAAGACAGGGGGCAGCCACTGAAGCTTTCTTT.

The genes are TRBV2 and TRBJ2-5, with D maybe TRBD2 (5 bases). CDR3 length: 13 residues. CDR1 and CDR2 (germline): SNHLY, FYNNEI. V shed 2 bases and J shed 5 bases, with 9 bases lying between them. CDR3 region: CASSELGEETQYF. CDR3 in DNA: TGTGCCAGCAGTGAATTGGGAGAGGAGACCCAGTACTTC. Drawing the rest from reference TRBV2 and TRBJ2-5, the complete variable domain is EPEVTQTPSHQVTQMGQEVILRCVPISNHLYFYWYRQILGQKVEFLVSFYNNEISEKSEIFDDQFSVERPDGSNFTLKIRSTKLEDSAMYFCASSELGEETQYFGPGTRLLVL.

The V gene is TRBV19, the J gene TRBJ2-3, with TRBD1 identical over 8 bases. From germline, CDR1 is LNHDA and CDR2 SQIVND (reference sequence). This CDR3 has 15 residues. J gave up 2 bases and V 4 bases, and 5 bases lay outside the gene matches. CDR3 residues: CASSTTGGDTDTQYF. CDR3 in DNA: TGTGCCAGTAGTACCACAGGGGGAGACACAGATACGCAGTATTTT.

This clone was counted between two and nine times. The chain's CDR3 is CASSRDNQDNSPLHF. The CDR3 DNA follows: TGTGCCAGCAGCCGCGATAACCAGGATAATTCACCCCTCCACTTT. The chain employs TRBV7-9 and TRBJ1-6; D is uncertain. Germline CDR1 reads SEHNR; CDR2 reads FQNEAQ (reference sequence). There are 15 residues in the CDR3. Trimming pared 5 bases from V and 5 bases from J, leaving 13 bases between. Filled out from reference TRBV7-9 and TRBJ1-6, the complete variable domain reads DTGVSQNPRHKITKRGQNVTFRCDPISEHNRLYWYRQTLGQGPEFLTYFQNEAQLEKSRLLSDRFSAERPKGSFSTLEIQRTEQGDSAMYLCASSRDNQDNSPLHFGNGTRLTVT.

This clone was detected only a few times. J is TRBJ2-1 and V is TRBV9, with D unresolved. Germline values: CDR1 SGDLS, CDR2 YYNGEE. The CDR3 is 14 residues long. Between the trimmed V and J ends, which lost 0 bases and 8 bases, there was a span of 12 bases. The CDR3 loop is CASSVGSSSDEQFF. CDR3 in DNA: TGTGCCAGCAGCGTAGGATCCTCTAGTGATGAGCAGTTCTTC.

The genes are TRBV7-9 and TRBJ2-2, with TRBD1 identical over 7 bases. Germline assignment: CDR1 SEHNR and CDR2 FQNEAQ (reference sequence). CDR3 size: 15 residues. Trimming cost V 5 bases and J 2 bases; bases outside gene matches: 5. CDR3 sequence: CASSSWDSNTGELFF. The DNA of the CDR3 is TGTGCCAGCAGCAGCTGGGACAGCAACACCGGGGAGCTGTTTTTT.

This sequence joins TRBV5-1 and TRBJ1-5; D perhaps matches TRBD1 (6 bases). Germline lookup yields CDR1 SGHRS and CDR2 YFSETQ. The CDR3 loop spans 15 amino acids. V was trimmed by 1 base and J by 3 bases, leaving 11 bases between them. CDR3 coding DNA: TGCGCCAGCAGCTTGCAGGGGCCGTACAATCAGCCCCAGCATTTT. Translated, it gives CASSLQGPYNQPQHF.

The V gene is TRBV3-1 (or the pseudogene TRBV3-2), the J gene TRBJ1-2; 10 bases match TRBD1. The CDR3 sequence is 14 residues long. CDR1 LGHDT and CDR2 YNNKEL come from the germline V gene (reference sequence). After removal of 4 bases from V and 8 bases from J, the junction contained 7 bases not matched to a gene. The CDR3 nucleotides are TGTGCCAGCAGCCCGGGACAGGGGACTATGGGCTACACCTTC. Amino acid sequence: CASSPGQGTMGYTF.

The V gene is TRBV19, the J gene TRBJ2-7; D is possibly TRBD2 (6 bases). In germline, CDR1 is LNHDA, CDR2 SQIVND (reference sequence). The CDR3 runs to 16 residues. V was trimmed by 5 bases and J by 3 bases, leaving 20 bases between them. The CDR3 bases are TGTGCCAGTAGTCCATTAGGGACTGGATCGAGCTACGAGCAGTACTTC. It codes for CASSPLGTGSSYEQYF.

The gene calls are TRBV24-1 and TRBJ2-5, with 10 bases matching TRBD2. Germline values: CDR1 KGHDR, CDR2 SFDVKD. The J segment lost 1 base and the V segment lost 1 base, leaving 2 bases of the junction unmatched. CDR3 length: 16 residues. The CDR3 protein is CATSDLRLAGQETQYF. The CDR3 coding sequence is TGTGCCACCAGTGATTTACGACTAGCGGGCCAAGAGACCCAGTACTTC.

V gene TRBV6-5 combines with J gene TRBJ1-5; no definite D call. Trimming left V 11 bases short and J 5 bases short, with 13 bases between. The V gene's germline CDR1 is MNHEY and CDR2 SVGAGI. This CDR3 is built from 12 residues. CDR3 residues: CAGGRKDQPQHF. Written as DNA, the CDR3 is TGTGCCGGAGGACGTAAGGATCAGCCCCAGCATTTT.

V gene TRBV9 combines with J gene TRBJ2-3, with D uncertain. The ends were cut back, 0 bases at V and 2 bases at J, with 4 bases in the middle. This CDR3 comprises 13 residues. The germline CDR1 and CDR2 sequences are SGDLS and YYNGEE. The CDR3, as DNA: TGTGCCAGCAGCGTAGGCTACACAGATACGCAGTATTTT. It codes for CASSVGYTDTQYF. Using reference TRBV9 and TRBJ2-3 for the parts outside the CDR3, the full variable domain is DSGVTQTPKHLITATGQRVTLRCSPRSGDLSVYWYQQSLDQGLQFLIQYYNGEERAKGNILERFSAQQFPDLHSELNLSSLELGDSALYFCASSVGYTDTQYFGPGTRLTVL.

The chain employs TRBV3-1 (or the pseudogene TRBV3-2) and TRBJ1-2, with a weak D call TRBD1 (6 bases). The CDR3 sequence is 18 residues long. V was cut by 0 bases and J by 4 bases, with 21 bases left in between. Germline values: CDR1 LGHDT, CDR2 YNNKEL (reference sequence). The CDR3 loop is CASSQDSGMAGGPYGYTF. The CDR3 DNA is TGTGCCAGCAGCCAAGATAGCGGAATGGCGGGGGGGCCCTATGGCTACACCTTC.

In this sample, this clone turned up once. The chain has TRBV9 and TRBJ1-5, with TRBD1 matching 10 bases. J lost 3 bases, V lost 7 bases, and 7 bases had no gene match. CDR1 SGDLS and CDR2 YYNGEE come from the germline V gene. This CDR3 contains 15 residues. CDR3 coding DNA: TGTGCCAGCGGTCCCGGGACAGGGGTCAATCAGCCCCAGCATTTT. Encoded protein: CASGPGTGVNQPQHF.

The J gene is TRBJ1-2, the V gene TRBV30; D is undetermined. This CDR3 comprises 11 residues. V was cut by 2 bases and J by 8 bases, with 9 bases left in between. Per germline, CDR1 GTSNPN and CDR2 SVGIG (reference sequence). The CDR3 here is CAWSTPTGYTF. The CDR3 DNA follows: TGTGCCTGGAGTACTCCAACGGGCTACACCTTC. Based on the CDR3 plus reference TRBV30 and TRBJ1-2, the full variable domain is SQTIHQWPATLVQPVGSPLSLECTVEGTSNPNLYWYRQAAGRGLQLLFYSVGIGQISSEVPQNLSASRPQDRQFILSSKKLLLSDSGFYLCAWSTPTGYTFGSGTRLTVV.

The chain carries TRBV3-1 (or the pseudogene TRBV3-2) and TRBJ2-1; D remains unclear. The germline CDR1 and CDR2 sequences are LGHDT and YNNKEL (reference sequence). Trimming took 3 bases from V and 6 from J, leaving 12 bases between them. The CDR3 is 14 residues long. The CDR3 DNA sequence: TGTGCCAGCAGCCAGGGCCAGTACGGCAATGAGCAGTTCTTC. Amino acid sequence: CASSQGQYGNEQFF.

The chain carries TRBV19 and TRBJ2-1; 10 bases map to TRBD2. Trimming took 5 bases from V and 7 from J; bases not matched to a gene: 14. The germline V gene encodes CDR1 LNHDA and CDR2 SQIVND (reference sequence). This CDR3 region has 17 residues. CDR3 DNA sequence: TGTGCCAGTAGTCTCCATCAGGGACTAGCGATCCTTAATGAGCAGTTCTTC. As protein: CASSLHQGLAILNEQFF.

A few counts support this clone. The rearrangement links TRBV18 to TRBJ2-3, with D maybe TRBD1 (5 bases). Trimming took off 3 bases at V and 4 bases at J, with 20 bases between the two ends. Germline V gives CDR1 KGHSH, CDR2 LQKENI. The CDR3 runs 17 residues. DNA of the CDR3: TGTGCCAGCTCACCCCTTCCTGGACAAGACCGAGCAGATACGCAGTATTTT. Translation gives CASSPLPGQDRADTQYF.

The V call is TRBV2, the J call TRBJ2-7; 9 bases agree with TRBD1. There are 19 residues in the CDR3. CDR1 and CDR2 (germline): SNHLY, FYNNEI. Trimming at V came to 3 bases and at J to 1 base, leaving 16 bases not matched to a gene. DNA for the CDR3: TGTGCCAGCAGTGAGCCCGGGACAGGGTTCTCTAGCGATTCCTACGAGCAGTACTTC. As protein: CASSEPGTGFSSDSYEQYF.

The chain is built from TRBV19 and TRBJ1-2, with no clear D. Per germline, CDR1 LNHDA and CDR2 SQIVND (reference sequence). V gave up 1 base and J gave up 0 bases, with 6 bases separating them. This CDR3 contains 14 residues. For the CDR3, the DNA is TGTGCCAGTAGTATAGTGTTAGCTAACTATGGCTACACCTTC. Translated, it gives CASSIVLANYGYTF.

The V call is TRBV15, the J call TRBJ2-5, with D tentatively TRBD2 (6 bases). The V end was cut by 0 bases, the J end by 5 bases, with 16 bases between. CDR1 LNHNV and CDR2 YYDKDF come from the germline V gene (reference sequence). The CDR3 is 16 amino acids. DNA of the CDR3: TGTGCCACCAGCAGAGATCGCCCGGGAGACGGGGAGACCCAGTACTTC. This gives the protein CATSRDRPGDGETQYF. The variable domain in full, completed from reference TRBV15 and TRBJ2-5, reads DAMVIQNPRYQVTQFGKPVTLSCSQTLNHNVMYWYQQKSSQAPKLLFHYYDKDFNNEADTPDNFQSRRPNTSFCFLDIRSPGLGDTAMYLCATSRDRPGDGETQYFGPGTRLLVL.

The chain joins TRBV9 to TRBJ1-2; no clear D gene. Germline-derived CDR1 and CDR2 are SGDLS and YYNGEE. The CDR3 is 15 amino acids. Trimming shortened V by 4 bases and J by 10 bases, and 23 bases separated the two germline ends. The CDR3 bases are TGTGCCAGCAGCCGCCCTCCGACCCTGGGAGTCCACTACACCTTC. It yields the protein CASSRPPTLGVHYTF.

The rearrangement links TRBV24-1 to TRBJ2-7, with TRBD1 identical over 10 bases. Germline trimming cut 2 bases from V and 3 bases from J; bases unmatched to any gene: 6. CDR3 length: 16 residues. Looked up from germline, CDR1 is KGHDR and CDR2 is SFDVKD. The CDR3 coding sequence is TGTGCCACCAGTGATTCTGGACAGGGGGGGGTCTACGAGCAGTACTTC. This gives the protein CATSDSGQGGVYEQYF.